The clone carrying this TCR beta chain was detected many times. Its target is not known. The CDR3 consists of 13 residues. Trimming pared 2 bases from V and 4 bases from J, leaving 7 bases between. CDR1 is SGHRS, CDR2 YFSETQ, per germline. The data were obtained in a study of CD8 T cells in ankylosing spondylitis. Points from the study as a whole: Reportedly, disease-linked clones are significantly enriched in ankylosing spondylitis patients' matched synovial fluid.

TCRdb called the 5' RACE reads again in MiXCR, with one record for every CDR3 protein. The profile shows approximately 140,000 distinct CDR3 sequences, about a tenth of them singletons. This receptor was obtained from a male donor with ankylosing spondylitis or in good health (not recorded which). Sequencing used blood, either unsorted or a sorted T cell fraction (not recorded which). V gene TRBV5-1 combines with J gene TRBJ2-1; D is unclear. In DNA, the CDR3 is TGCGCCAGCAGCTTAAGAGATTACAATGAGCAGTTCTTC. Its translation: CASSLRDYNEQFF.